The 12 T cell receptor beta chains listed next were all sequenced from one sample in a study of shared clonotypes between healthy human individuals. Only CD45RO-negative cells positively selected for CCR7 counted as naive CD8 cells, so terminally differentiated effector memory CD45RA+ cells were excluded. Assay: immunoSEQ multiplex PCR; the TCRdb copy retains only in-frame clones and omits some. The sample has about 680,000 clones, roughly nine tenths seen once. The sequenced sample was naive CD8+ T cells sorted from blood. These receptors all come from a man aged 25-40 years in good health.

This chain's CDR3 is CASSLDGVRETQYF. Written as DNA, the CDR3 is TGCGCCAGCAGCTTGGATGGGGTACGAGAGACCCAGTACTTC. V and J are TRBV5-1 and TRBJ2-5; D remains unclear. V was shortened by 0 bases and J by 4 bases, with 10 bases between the two germline ends. CDR1 and CDR2 (germline): SGHRS, YFSETQ. The CDR3 consists of 14 residues.

The chain carries TRBV6-1 and TRBJ2-1; tentatively, D is TRBD2 (5 bases). V dropped 6 bases and J dropped 9 bases, with 12 bases sitting between them. Germline CDR1 reads MNHNS; CDR2 reads SASEGT. This CDR3 comprises 12 residues. In DNA form, the CDR3 reads TGTGCCAGCAGGGAGGTGTTAATTGAGCAGTTCTTC. Encoded protein: CASREVLIEQFF.

The chain uses TRBV9 and TRBJ2-1, with 8 bases identical to TRBD2. Per germline, CDR1 SGDLS and CDR2 YYNGEE. This CDR3 is built from 16 residues. Losses at the gene ends were 4 bases for V and 5 bases for J; bases not matched to a gene: 11. DNA of the CDR3: TGTGCCAGCAGCCTTTCTGAGCGGGAGACCAACAATGAGCAGTTCTTC. Its translation is CASSLSERETNNEQFF.

Notes on this clone: Other DNA sequences in this sample translate to the same CDR3. The chain recombines TRBV5-4 with TRBJ2-2; D remains ambiguous. Trimming left V 0 bases short and J 4 bases short, with 7 bases between. The CDR3 spans 14 residues. CDR1 is SGHNT, CDR2 YYREEE, per germline (reference sequence). In nucleotides, the CDR3 is TGTGCCAGCAGCTTGGCAGGTAGCACCGGGGAGCTGTTTTTT. Translated, it gives CASSLAGSTGELFF. Full variable domain (outside the CDR3, taken from reference TRBV5-4 and TRBJ2-2): ETGVTQSPTHLIKTRGQQVTLRCSSQSGHNTVSWYQQALGQGPQFIFQYYREEENGRGNFPPRFSGLQFPNYSSELNVNALELDDSALYLCASSLAGSTGELFFGEGSRLTVL.

This clone was counted once. The chain employs TRBV10-3 and TRBJ1-1; maybe TRBD1 (5 bases). This CDR3 region has 14 residues. Per the germline V gene, CDR1 is ENHRY and CDR2 is SYGVKD. With 3 bases removed from V and 4 bases from J, the gap between germline ends came to 12 bases. Here the CDR3 DNA reads TGTGCCATCAGTGATGGGCGGGGGATCACTGAAGCTTTCTTT. Its protein is CAISDGRGITEAFF.

The chain has TRBV25-1 and TRBJ1-1; D gene unclear. The CDR3 contains 15 residues. Deletions cut 6 bases from V and 1 base from J, with 15 bases between. The germline V gene encodes CDR1 MGHDK and CDR2 SYGVNS. The CDR3 protein is CASSHPLGKNTEAFF. CDR3 coding DNA: TGTGCCAGCAGCCACCCCCTGGGGAAGAACACTGAAGCTTTCTTT.

CDR3 bases: TGTGCCAGCAGCTTAAGGATAGCGGGAGGGCCTGAAAATGAGCAGTTCTTC. Protein: CASSLRIAGGPENEQFF. The rearrangement joins TRBV7-2 to TRBJ2-1, with 11 bases matching TRBD2. Germline V gene lookup returns CDR1 SGHTA and CDR2 FQGNSA. This CDR3 is built from 17 residues. V lost 2 bases and J lost 7; bases outside the gene matches: 10.

V is TRBV12-5 and J is TRBJ2-1; D uncertain. This CDR3 region has 11 residues. From germline, CDR1 is LGHNT and CDR2 FRNRAP. Trimming stripped 5 bases from V and 8 bases from J, with 7 bases between. The CDR3 loop reads CASGHGYEQFF. Here the CDR3 DNA reads TGTGCTAGTGGTCACGGTTATGAGCAGTTCTTC.

The chain recombines TRBV7-7 with TRBJ2-3; 10 bases match TRBD1. There are 14 residues in the CDR3. V lost 5 bases to trimming and J lost 5 bases; unmatched junction nucleotides: 4. Germline CDR1 is SSHAT and CDR2 is FNYEAQ (reference sequence). The CDR3 loop is CASSLGTGEDTQYF. Here the CDR3 DNA reads TGTGCCAGCAGCCTAGGGACAGGGGAAGATACGCAGTATTTT.

V is TRBV27 and J is TRBJ2-5; a possible D gene is TRBD1 (7 bases). The CDR3 contains 17 residues. Trimming cost V 4 bases and J 0 bases, with 18 bases left between them. CDR1 is MNHEY, CDR2 SMNVEV, per germline (reference sequence). The CDR3 sequence: CASSWGVGGLDQETQYF. The CDR3 DNA sequence: TGTGCCAGCAGTTGGGGGGTAGGGGGCCTCGACCAAGAGACCCAGTACTTC.

The rearrangement links TRBV18 to TRBJ2-5; no definite D call. The CDR3 covers 15 residues. CDR1 is KGHSH and CDR2 is LQKENI in the germline V gene. The V end was cut by 2 bases, the J end by 3 bases, with 13 bases between. CDR3 DNA: TGTGCCAGCTCACCAAAACTCTACGCAAAAGAGACCCAGTACTTC. Encoded protein: CASSPKLYAKETQYF.

This clone was observed once. In DNA, the CDR3 is TGTGCCAGCAGTACTACCCGGGACAGGGGATGGGGTGACTATGGCTACACCTTC. It is translated as CASSTTRDRGWGDYGYTF. This chain uses TRBV2 with TRBJ1-2, with 10 bases fitting TRBD1. This CDR3 is built from 18 residues. Trimming at V came to 5 bases and at J to 3 bases, leaving 15 bases not matched to a gene. Germline V CDR1 and CDR2: SNHLY, FYNNEI.